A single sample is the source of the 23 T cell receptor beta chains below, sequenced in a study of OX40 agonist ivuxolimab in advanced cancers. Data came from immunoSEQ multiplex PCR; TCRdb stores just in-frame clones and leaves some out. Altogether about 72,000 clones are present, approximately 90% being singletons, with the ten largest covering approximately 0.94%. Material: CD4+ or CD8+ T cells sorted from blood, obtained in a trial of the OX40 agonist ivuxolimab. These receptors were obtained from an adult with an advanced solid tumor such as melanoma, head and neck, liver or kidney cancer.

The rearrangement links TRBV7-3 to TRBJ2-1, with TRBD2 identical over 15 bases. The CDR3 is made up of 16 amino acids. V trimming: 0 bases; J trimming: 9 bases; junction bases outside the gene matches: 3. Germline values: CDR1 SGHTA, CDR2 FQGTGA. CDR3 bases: TGTGCCAGCAGCTTAACCGGGACTAGCGGGAGGAGTGAGCAGTTCTTC. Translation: CASSLTGTSGRSEQFF.

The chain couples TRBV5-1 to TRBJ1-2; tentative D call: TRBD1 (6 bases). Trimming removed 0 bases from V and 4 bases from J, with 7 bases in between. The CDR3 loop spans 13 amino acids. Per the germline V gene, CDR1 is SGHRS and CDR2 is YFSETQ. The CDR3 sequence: CASSLDRAYGYTF. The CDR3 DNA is TGCGCCAGCAGCTTGGACAGGGCCTATGGCTACACCTTC.

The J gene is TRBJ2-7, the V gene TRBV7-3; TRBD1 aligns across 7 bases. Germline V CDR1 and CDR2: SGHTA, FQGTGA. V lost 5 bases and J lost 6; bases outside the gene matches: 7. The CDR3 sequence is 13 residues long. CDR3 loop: CASSPRQGGEQYF. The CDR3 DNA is TGTGCCAGCAGCCCGCGACAGGGCGGCGAGCAGTACTTC.

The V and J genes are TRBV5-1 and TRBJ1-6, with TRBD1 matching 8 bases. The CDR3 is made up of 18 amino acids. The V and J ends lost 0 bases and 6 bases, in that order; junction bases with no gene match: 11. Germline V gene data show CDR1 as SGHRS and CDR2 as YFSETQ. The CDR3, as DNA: TGCGCCAGCAGCTTGGGGACAGGGTTTTACGGACCTAATTCACCCCTCCACTTT. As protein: CASSLGTGFYGPNSPLHF.

CDR3 sequence reads: CASSSSGSYTGELFF. Written as DNA, the CDR3 is TGTGCCAGTAGTTCGAGCGGGAGTTACACCGGGGAGCTGTTTTTT. The chain is built from TRBV19 and TRBJ2-2, with 8 bases identical to TRBD2. This CDR3 has 15 residues. The trim removed 5 bases at V and 3 bases at J, leaving 5 bases unmatched. Germline CDR1 reads LNHDA; CDR2 reads SQIVND (reference sequence).

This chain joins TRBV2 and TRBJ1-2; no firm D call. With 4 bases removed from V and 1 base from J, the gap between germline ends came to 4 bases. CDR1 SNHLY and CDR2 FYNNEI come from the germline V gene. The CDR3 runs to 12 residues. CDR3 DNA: TGTGCCAGCAGTGCGGTTAACTATGGCTACACCTTC. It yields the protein CASSAVNYGYTF.

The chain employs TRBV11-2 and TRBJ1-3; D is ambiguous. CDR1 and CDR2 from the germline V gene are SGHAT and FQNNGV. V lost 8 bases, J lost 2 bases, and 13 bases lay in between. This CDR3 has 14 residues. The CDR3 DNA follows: TGTGCCAGCCCGATCCGGAGACCTGGAAACACCATATATTTT. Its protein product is CASPIRRPGNTIYF.

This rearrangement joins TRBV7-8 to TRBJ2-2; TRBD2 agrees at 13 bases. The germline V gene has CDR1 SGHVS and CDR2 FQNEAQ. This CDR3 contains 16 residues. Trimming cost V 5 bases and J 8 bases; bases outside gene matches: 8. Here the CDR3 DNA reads TGTGCCAGCAGCGCCTTAACTAGCGGGGGGGCTGGGGAGCTGTTTTTT. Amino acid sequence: CASSALTSGGAGELFF.

The CDR3 sequence: CASSEGGQAPQHF. The CDR3 DNA sequence: TGCGCCAGCAGTGAGGGGGGACAGGCACCCCAGCATTTT. The chain carries TRBV10-1 and TRBJ1-5; 8 bases fit TRBD1. Looked up from germline, CDR1 is WNHNN and CDR2 is SYGVQD (reference sequence). The CDR3 totals 13 residues. The V and J ends lost 2 bases and 10 bases, in that order; junction bases with no gene match: 4.

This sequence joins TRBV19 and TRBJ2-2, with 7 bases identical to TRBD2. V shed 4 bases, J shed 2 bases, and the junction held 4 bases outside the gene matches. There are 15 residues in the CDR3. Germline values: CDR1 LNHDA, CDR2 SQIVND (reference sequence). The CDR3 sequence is CASSTRDYNTGELFF. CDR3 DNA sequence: TGTGCCAGTAGTACCCGGGACTATAACACCGGGGAGCTGTTTTTT.

This CDR3 is CATLYGQGGYTF. For the CDR3, the DNA is TGTGCCACCCTTTATGGGCAGGGCGGCTACACCTTC. This chain uses TRBV6-5 with TRBJ1-2; weak D call: TRBD1 (5 bases). The CDR3 runs to 12 residues. Trimming removed 10 bases at V and 8 bases at J, with 17 bases between. Germline V CDR1 and CDR2: MNHEY, SVGAGI.

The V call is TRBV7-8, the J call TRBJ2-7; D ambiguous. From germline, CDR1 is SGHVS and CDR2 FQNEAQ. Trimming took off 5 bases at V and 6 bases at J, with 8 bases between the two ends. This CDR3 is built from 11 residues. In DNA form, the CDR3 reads TGTGCCAGCAGCCCCCGGTCCGAGCAGTACTTC. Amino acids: CASSPRSEQYF.

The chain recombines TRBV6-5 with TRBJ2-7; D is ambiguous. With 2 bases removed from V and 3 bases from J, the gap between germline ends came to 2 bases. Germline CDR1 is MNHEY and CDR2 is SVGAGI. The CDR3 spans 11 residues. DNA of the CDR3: TGTGCCAGCAGTTACCTCTACGAGCAGTACTTC. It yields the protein CASSYLYEQYF.

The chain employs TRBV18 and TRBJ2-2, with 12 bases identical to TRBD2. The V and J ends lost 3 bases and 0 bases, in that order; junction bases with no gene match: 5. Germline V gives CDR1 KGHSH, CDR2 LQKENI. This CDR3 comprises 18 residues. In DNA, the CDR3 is TGTGCCAGCTCACCGAGACTAGCGGGGGCCTCGAACACCGGGGAGCTGTTTTTT. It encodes CASSPRLAGASNTGELFF. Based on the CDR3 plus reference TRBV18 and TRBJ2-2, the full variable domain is NAGVMQNPRHLVRRRGQEARLRCSPMKGHSHVYWYRQLPEEGLKFMVYLQKENIIDESGMPKERFSAEFPKEGPSILRIQQVVRGDSAAYFCASSPRLAGASNTGELFFGEGSRLTVL.

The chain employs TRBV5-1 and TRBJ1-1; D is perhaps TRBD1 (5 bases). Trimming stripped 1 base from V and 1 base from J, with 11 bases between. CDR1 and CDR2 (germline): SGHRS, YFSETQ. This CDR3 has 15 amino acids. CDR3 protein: CASSLSWGQNTEAFF. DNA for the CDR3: TGCGCCAGCAGCTTGTCATGGGGCCAGAACACTGAAGCTTTCTTT.

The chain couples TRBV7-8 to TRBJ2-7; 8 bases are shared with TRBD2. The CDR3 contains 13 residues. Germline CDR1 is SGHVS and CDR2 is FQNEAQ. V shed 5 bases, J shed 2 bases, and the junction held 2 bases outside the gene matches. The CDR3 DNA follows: TGTGCCAGCAGCCCACTAGCGGCCTACGAGCAGTACTTC. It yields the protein CASSPLAAYEQYF.

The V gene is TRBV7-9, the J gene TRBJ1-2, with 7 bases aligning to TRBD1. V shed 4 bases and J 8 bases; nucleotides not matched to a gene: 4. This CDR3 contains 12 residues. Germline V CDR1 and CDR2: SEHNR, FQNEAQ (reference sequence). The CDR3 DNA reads TGTGCCAGCAGCTCGGGACAGTTAGGCTACACCTTC. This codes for CASSSGQLGYTF.

Here the CDR3 DNA reads TGTGCCAGCAGTGAGACAGGGGGTTTGTATGCTTTCTTT. Residues: CASSETGGLYAFF. The chain is built from TRBV6-1 and TRBJ1-1; 9 nucleotides match TRBD1. The CDR3 runs to 13 residues. With V trimmed by 3 bases and J by 11 bases, 7 bases remained unmatched. CDR1 is MNHNS, CDR2 SASEGT, per germline.

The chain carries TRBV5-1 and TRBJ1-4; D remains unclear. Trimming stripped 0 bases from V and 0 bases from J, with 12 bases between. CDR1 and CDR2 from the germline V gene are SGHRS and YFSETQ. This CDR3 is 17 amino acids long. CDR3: CASSLGWRSATNEKLFF. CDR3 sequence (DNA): TGCGCCAGCAGCTTGGGTTGGCGGTCTGCAACTAATGAAAAACTGTTTTTT. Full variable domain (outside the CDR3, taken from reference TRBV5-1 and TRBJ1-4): KAGVTQTPRYLIKTRGQQVTLSCSPISGHRSVSWYQQTPGQGLQFLFEYFSETQRNKGNFPGRFSGRQFSNSRSEMNVSTLELGDSALYLCASSLGWRSATNEKLFFGSGTQLSVL.

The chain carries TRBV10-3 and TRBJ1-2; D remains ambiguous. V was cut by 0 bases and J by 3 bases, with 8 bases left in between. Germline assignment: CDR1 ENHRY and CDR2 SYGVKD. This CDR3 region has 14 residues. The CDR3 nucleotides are TGTGCCATCAGTGAGTCGGCCGGGTACTATGGCTACACCTTC. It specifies CAISESAGYYGYTF.

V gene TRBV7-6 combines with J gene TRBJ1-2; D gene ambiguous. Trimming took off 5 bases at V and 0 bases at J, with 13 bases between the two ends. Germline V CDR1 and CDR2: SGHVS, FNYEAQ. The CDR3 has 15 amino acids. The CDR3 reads CASSPRAETNYGYTF. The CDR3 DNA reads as TGTGCCAGCAGCCCCCGGGCCGAAACTAACTATGGCTACACCTTC. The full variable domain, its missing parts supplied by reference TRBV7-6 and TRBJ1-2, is GAGVSQSPRYKVTKRGQDVALRCDPISGHVSLYWYRQALGQGPEFLTYFNYEAQQDKSGLPNDRFSAERPEGSISTLTIQRTEQRDSAMYRCASSPRAETNYGYTFGSGTRLTVV.

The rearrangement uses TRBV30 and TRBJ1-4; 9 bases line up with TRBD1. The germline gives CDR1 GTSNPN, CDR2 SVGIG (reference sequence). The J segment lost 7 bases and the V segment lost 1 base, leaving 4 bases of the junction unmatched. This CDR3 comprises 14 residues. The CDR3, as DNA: TGTGCCTGGAGTGCCGGGACAGGGAGTGAAAAACTGTTTTTT. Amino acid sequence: CAWSAGTGSEKLFF. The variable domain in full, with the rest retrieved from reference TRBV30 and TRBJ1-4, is SQTIHQWPATLVQPVGSPLSLECTVEGTSNPNLYWYRQAAGRGLQLLFYSVGIGQISSEVPQNLSASRPQDRQFILSSKKLLLSDSGFYLCAWSAGTGSEKLFFGSGTQLSVL.

CDR3 amino acids: CASSRDGYSYEQYF. For the CDR3, the DNA is TGCGCCAGCAGCAGGGACGGCTACTCCTACGAGCAGTACTTC. This chain joins TRBV5-1 and TRBJ2-7, with D possibly called TRBD1 or TRBD2 (5 bases each). Germline CDR1 SGHRS, CDR2 YFSETQ. CDR3 length: 14 amino acids. Trimming removed 4 bases from V and 0 bases from J, with 11 bases in between.